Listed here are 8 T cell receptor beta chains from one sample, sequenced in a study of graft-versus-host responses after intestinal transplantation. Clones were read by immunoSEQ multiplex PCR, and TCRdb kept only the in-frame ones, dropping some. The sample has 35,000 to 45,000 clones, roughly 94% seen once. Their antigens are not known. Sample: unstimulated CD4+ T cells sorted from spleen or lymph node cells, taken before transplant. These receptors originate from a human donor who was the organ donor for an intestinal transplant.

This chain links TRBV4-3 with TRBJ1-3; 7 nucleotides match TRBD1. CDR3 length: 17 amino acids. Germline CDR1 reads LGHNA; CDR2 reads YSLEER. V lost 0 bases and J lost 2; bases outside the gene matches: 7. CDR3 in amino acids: CASSQDQPTGPGNTIYF. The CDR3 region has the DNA TGCGCCAGCAGCCAAGACCAACCGACAGGGCCTGGAAACACCATATATTTT.

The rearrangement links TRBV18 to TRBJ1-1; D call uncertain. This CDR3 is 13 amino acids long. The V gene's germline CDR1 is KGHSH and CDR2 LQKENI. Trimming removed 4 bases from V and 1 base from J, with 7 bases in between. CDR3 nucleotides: TGTGCCAGCTCACGGACGGGGAACACTGAAGCTTTCTTT. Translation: CASSRTGNTEAFF.

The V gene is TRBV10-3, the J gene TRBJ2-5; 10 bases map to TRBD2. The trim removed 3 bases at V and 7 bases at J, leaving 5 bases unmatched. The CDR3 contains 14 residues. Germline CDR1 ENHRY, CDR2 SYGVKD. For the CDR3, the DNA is TGTGCCATCAGTGAAACCGGGACTAGCGCGACCCAGTACTTC. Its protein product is CAISETGTSATQYF.

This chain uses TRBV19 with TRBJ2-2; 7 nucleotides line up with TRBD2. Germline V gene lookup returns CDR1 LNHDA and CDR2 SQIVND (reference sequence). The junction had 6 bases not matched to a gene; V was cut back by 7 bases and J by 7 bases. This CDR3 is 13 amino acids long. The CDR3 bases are TGTGCCAGTATGGGAGGGGAGGTCGGGGAGCTGTTTTTT. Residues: CASMGGEVGELFF.

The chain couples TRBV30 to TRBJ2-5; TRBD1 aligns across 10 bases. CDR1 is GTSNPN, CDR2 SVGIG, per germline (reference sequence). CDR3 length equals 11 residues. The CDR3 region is CASDRGKTQYF. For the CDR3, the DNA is TGTGCTTCGGACAGGGGGAAGACCCAGTACTTC.

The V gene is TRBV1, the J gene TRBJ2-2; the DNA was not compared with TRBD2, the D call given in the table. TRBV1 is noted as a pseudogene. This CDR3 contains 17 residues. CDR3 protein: CTSSQGLAVLSSGELFF. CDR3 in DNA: TGCACCAGCAGCCAGGGACTAGCTGTACTGTCCTCCGGGGAGCTGTTTTTT.

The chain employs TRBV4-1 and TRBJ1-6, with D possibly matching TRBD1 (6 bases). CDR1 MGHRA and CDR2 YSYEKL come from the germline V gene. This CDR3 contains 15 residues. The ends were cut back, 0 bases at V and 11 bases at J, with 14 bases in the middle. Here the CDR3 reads CASSQDHFSGAPLHF. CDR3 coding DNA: TGCGCCAGCAGCCAAGATCATTTCTCAGGGGCACCCCTCCACTTT.

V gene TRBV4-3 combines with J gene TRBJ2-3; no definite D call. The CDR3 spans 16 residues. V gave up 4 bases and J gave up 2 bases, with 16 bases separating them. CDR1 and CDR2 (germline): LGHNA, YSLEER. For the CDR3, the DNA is TGCGCCAGCAGCCCCCTGCCCGGACCTGACACAGATACGCAGTATTTT. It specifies CASSPLPGPDTDTQYF.